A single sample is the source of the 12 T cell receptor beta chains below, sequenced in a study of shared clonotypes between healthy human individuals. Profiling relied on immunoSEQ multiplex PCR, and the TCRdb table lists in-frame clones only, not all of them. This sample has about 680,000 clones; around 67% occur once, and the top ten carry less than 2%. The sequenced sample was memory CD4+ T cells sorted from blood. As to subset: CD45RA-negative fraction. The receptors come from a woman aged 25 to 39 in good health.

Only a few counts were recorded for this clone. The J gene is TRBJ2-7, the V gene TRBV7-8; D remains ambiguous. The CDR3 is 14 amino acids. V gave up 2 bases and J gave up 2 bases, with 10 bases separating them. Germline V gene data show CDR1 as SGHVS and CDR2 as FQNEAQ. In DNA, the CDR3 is TGTGCCAGCAGCTTACTTCTGGGTCCCTACGAGCAGTACTTC. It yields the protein CASSLLLGPYEQYF.

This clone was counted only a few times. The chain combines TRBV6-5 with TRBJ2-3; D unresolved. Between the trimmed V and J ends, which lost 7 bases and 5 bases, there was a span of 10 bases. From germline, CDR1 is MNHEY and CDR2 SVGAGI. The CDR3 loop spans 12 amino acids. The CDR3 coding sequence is TGTGCCAGCATGGCTCAAGGAGATACGCAGTATTTT. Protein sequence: CASMAQGDTQYF.

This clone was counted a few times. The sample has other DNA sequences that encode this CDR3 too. CDR3 amino acids: CAWSVEGGTEAFF. In DNA, the CDR3 is TGTGCCTGGAGTGTCGAGGGGGGAACTGAAGCTTTCTTT. This rearrangement joins TRBV30 to TRBJ1-1, with a tentative D call TRBD1 (6 bases). CDR3 length equals 13 residues. CDR1 and CDR2 from the germline V gene are GTSNPN and SVGIG (reference sequence). The V gene lost 0 bases and the J gene lost 5 bases, with 10 bases spanning the gap.

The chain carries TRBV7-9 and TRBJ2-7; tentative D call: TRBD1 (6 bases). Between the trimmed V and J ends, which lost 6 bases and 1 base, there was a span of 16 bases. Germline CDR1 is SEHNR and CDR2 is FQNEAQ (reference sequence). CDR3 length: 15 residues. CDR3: CASSHRQELSYEQYF. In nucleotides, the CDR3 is TGTGCCAGCAGTCATCGACAGGAACTTTCCTACGAGCAGTACTTC.

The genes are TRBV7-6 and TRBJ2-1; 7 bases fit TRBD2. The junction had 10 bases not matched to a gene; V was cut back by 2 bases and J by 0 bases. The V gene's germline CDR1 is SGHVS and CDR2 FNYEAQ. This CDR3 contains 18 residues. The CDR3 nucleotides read TGTGCCAGCAGCTTAAGATCTAGCGGTATATTCTCCTACAATGAGCAGTTCTTC. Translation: CASSLRSSGIFSYNEQFF.

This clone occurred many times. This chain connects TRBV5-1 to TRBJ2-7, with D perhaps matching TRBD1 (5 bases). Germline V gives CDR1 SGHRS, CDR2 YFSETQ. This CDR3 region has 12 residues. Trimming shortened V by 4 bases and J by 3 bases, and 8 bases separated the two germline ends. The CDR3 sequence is CASSADIYEQYF. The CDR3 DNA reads TGCGCCAGCAGCGCGGACATCTACGAGCAGTACTTC.

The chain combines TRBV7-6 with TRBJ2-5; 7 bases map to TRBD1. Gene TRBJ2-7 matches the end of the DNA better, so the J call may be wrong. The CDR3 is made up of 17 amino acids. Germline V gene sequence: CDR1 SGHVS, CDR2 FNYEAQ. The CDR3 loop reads CASSLAGRQGSSYEQYF. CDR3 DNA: TGTGCCAGCAGCTTAGCGGGGAGACAGGGATCTTCCTACGAGCAGTACTTC.

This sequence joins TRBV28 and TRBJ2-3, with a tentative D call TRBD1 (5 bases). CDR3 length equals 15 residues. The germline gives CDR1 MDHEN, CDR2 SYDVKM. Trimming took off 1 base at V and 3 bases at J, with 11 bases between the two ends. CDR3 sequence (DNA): TGTGCCAGCAGTTTATCACAGGACACTACAGATACGCAGTATTTT. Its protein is CASSLSQDTTDTQYF.

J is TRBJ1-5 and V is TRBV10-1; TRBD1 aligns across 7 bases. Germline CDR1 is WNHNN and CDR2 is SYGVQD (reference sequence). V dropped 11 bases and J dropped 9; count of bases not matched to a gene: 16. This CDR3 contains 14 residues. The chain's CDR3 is CAGEGQRGLRPQHF. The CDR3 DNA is TGCGCCGGAGAGGGACAGAGGGGATTGAGGCCCCAGCATTTT.

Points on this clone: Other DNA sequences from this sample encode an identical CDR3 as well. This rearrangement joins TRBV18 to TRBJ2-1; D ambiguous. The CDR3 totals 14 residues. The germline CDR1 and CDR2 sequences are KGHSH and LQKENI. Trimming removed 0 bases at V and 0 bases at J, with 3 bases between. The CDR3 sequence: CASSPPSSYNEQFF. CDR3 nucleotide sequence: TGTGCCAGCTCACCACCGAGCTCCTACAATGAGCAGTTCTTC.

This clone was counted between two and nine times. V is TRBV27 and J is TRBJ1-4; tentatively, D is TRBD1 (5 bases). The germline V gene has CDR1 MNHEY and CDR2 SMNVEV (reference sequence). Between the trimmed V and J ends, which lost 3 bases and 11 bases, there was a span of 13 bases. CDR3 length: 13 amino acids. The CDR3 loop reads CASSFGREGKLFF. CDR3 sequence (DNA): TGTGCCAGCAGTTTCGGTCGGGAGGGGAAACTGTTTTTT.

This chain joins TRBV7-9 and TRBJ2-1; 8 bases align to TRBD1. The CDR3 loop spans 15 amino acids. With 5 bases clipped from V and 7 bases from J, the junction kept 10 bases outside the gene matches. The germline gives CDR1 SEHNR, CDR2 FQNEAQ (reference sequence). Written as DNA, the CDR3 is TGTGCCAGCAGCCCAGCCAGGGGGCTTGGAAATGAGCAGTTCTTC. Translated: CASSPARGLGNEQFF. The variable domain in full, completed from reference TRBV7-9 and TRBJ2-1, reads DTGVSQNPRHKITKRGQNVTFRCDPISEHNRLYWYRQTLGQGPEFLTYFQNEAQLEKSRLLSDRFSAERPKGSFSTLEIQRTEQGDSAMYLCASSPARGLGNEQFFGPGTRLTVL.